This entry concerns a single T cell receptor beta chain. Its target is not known. Germline V gives CDR1 SGHRS, CDR2 YFSETQ. The V end lost 4 bases, the J end lost 4 bases, and 20 bases lay between the germline ends. The CDR3 runs 16 residues. The data were obtained in a study of cytomegalovirus exposure and HLA in healthy donors. The PCR employed 60 Vbeta primers together with 13 Jbeta primers. Original processing methods: Later work found tens of millions of unique TCR beta chains, with some 11 million shared. Libraries were prepared by immunoSEQ multiplex PCR; TCRdb keeps only in-frame clonotypes and omits some of them. V and J calls and clone size are copied from that table; D and trimming were computed from the DNA. The sample table includes 20,000 to 25,000 clones. Findings of the study overall: The study flagged some 180 TCR beta chains as cytomegalovirus-associated. In an earlier analysis, in roughly 600 donors, most V segments appeared productive either ~90% or ~30% of the time. Immune exposure was documented only through CMV serostatus.

This receptor was obtained from a male donor in good health and CMV-seropositive. Sequencing input: PBMCs. The chain joins TRBV5-1 to TRBJ1-2; D unresolved. CDR3 sequence (DNA): TGCGCCAGCAGCCCTCAAACATGGTCTAGCAGCTATGGCTACACCTTC. The encoded protein is CASSPQTWSSSYGYTF.